Listed below are T cell receptor beta chains from one sample, sequenced in a study of blood T cell repertoires in COVID-19. Data came from immunoSEQ multiplex PCR; TCRdb stores just in-frame clones and leaves some out. The table lists 250,000 to 300,000 clones, roughly 90% of them singletons. The specimen was peripheral blood. These receptors were taken from a woman aged 60-75 years with COVID-19, enrolled during active disease. Both conserved end residues are part of each CDR3. A D gene is named only where the DNA matches it firmly. Not every row has a clone size; where given, it reads once, few, many or a size class.

v_call,d_call,clone_size,j_call,cdr3_nt,cdr3_aa
TRBV6-6,.,.,TRBJ1-3,TGTGCCAGCAATCAGGACAGCTTAAGCTCTGGAAACACCATATATTTT,CASNQDSLSSGNTIYF
TRBV5-1,.,.,TRBJ2-2,TGCGCCAGCAGCGGGGCCATTTCAGCCGGGGAGCTGTTTTTT,CASSGAISAGELFF
TRBV7-3,TRBD1,.,TRBJ2-3,TGTGCCAGCAGCTTAATGGGACAGAGAGATACGCAGTATTTT,CASSLMGQRDTQYF
TRBV6-2/TRBV6-3,TRBD1,once,TRBJ2-7,TGTGCCAGCAGTGACCCCCGGGACAGGGTCTCCTACGAGCAGTACTTC,CASSDPRDRVSYEQYF
TRBV5-1,TRBD1,.,TRBJ2-7,TGCGCCACCCACATTGAGACCGGGACAGGGTTTTCCTACGAGCAGTACTTC,CATHIETGTGFSYEQYF
TRBV7-2,.,.,TRBJ2-7,TGTGCCAGCAGCTCTCCGGGAGCCTACGAGCAGTACTTC,CASSSPGAYEQYF
TRBV19,TRBD1,.,TRBJ2-3,TGTGCCAGTAGTATCGGACAGGGAAGCACAGATACGCAGTATTTT,CASSIGQGSTDTQYF
TRBV3-1/TRBV3-2,TRBD2,.,TRBJ2-7,TGTGCCAGCAGAAAGGCCCCGGGACTAGCGGGGTGCCCCTACGAGCAGTACTTC,CASRKAPGLAGCPYEQYF
TRBV3-1/TRBV3-2,.,.,TRBJ2-1,TGTGCCAGAGCAGTGGGGGGGCCTGCCTACAATGAGCAGTTCTTC,CARAVGGPAYNEQFF
TRBV30,.,.,TRBJ2-7,TGTGCCTGGAGTGTAGGGACTCAAGGCGACGAGCAGTACTTC,CAWSVGTQGDEQYF
TRBV30,TRBD1,.,TRBJ1-1,TGTGCCTGGAAGTACCAGGGGGCGCGGTACACTGAAGCTTTCTTT,CAWKYQGARYTEAFF
TRBV3-1/TRBV3-2,.,once,TRBJ1-6,TGTGCCAGCAGCCAAGATTATCAGGGGCCCAGGAGCTCCTATAATTCACCCCTCCACTTT,CASSQDYQGPRSSYNSPLHF
TRBV2,TRBD1,.,TRBJ1-2,TGTGCCAGCCTTCACCCCAGGGGGCCCTATGGCTACACCTTC,CASLHPRGPYGYTF
TRBV23-1,TRBD1,.,TRBJ1-2,TGCGCCAGCAGTCAATCGGCAGGGGGCGACTTCTATGGCTACACCTTC,CASSQSAGGDFYGYTF
TRBV4-3,.,.,TRBJ1-6,TGCGCCAGCAGCCCCGAGGCCGGGAGCGGATCCTATAATTCACCCCTCCACTTT,CASSPEAGSGSYNSPLHF
TRBV29-1,TRBD1,.,TRBJ1-5,TGCAGCGTTGTGGGGACAGGGGATCAGCCCCAGCATTTT,CSVVGTGDQPQHF
TRBV9,.,.,TRBJ1-5,TGTGCCAGCAGCGTCGGAGTAATGAATCAGCCCCAGCATTTT,CASSVGVMNQPQHF
TRBV18,.,once,TRBJ1-4,TGTGCCAGCTCACCAGCAGGAAATAATGAAAAACTGTTTTTT,CASSPAGNNEKLFF
TRBV12-3/TRBV12-4,TRBD1,once,TRBJ1-2,TGTGCCAGCAGTTTGACAGGGGGAGGTGGCTACACCTTC,CASSLTGGGGYTF
TRBV18,TRBD1,.,TRBJ2-7,TGTGCCAGCTCACCTCCGGGACAGGGCCGTCACGAGCAGTACTTC,CASSPPGQGRHEQYF
TRBV19,.,.,TRBJ1-4,TGTGCCAGTAGTCCGGTGACAACTAATGAAAAACTGTTTTTT,CASSPVTTNEKLFF
TRBV7-9,TRBD1,few,TRBJ1-6,TGTGCCAGCAGCATCGGGGGACAGTTAAATTCACCCCTCCACTTT,CASSIGGQLNSPLHF
TRBV5-8,TRBD1,few,TRBJ1-3,TGTGCCAGCAGCTTGAGCGGGGACAGGCTCTCTGGAAACACCATATATTTT,CASSLSGDRLSGNTIYF
TRBV5-1,.,.,TRBJ1-4,TGCGCCAGCAGCCCGGTAGGGGGTGAAAAACTGTTTTTT,CASSPVGGEKLFF
TRBV5-8,.,few,TRBJ1-2,TGTGCCAGCAGCCTAGCTATCATGGCTAACTATGGCTACACCTTC,CASSLAIMANYGYTF
TRBV18,.,.,TRBJ1-3,TGTGCCAGCTCACCACCCAGTACCCTTGGAAACACCATATATTTT,CASSPPSTLGNTIYF
TRBV9,TRBD2,once,TRBJ2-5,TGTGCCAGCAGTCAATCGACTAGCGGGGCCGCTCAAACCCAGTACTTC,CASSQSTSGAAQTQYF
TRBV6-5,.,.,TRBJ2-7,TGTGCCAGCACCTCCGGGGCCAGGGGTGAGCAGTACTTC,CASTSGARGEQYF
TRBV11-2,.,once,TRBJ2-7,TGTGCCAGCAGCTACGGGGTTCCATTGGGGCAGTACTTC,CASSYGVPLGQYF
TRBV4-2,.,.,TRBJ1-2,TGTGCCAGCAGCCAAGATGACAGAGCCGTCTATGGCTACACCTTC,CASSQDDRAVYGYTF
TRBV9,TRBD1,.,TRBJ1-1,TGTGCCAGCAGCGCTGGACAGGGGAACACTGAAGCTTTCTTT,CASSAGQGNTEAFF
TRBV11-2,.,.,TRBJ2-7,TGTGCCAGCAGCTTAGTCCGGGGGTTAAACTCCTACGAGCAGTACTTC,CASSLVRGLNSYEQYF
TRBV5-1,TRBD1,.,TRBJ2-1,TGCGCCAGCAGCGCCCGGGACAGCAATGAGCAGTTCTTC,CASSARDSNEQFF
TRBV27,.,.,TRBJ1-2,TGTGCCAGCAGTTTAACCGGGACACACTATGGCTACACCTTC,CASSLTGTHYGYTF
TRBV25-1,.,.,TRBJ2-7,TGTGCCAGCACAACAGCCAACGGATACGAGCAGTACTTC,CASTTANGYEQYF